This is a list of T cell receptor beta chains from one sample in a study of CD8+ T cells in alopecia areata. Method: immunoSEQ multiplex PCR; TCRdb's copy keeps in-frame clones and lacks some. The data show some 110,000 clones, 50% to 75% seen once. Specimen: CD8+ T cells sorted from blood, collected at week 24, from a patient treated with tofacitinib. These receptors were taken from a human donor with alopecia areata. The CDR3 runs from the conserved cysteine through the conserved F or W. The order of the fields is J gene, D gene, V gene, clone size, CDR3 protein, CDR3 DNA. A D gene is named only where the DNA matches it firmly. A row's size may be missing; if present it is once, few, many or a size class.

J: TRBJ2-3
D: .
V: TRBV7-6
size: .
CDR3: CASSLERGDPQYF
DNA: TGTGCCAGCAGCTTAGAACGAGGGGATCCGCAGTATTTT

J: TRBJ2-3
D: TRBD1
V: TRBV28
size: .
CDR3: CASSSTGTGTTDTQYF
DNA: TGTGCCAGCAGTTCTACCGGGACAGGGACCACAGATACGCAGTATTTT

J: TRBJ1-1
D: .
V: TRBV7-2
size: few
CDR3: CASSLVNGNTEAFF
DNA: TGTGCCAGCAGCTTAGTTAATGGGAACACTGAAGCTTTCTTT

J: TRBJ1-2
D: .
V: TRBV11-1
size: once
CDR3: CASSAGEGGYTF
DNA: TGTGCCAGCAGCGCAGGGGAAGGTGGCTACACCTTC

J: TRBJ2-7
D: .
V: TRBV13
size: .
CDR3: CASSDQSYEQYF
DNA: TGTGCCAGCAGCGACCAGAGCTACGAGCAGTACTTC

J: TRBJ2-1
D: TRBD1
V: TRBV9
size: .
CDR3: CASSAMTGGRSYEQFF
DNA: TGTGCCAGCAGCGCCATGACAGGGGGCCGCAGCTATGAGCAGTTCTTC

J: TRBJ1-1
D: .
V: TRBV30
size: few
CDR3: CAWTGTTEAFF
DNA: TGTGCCTGGACCGGGACGACTGAAGCTTTCTTT

J: TRBJ2-2
D: TRBD1
V: TRBV7-6
size: .
CDR3: CASRKWGQGAAKYTGELFF
DNA: TGTGCCAGCAGAAAATGGGGACAGGGGGCAGCGAAGTACACCGGGGAGCTGTTTTTT

J: TRBJ1-1
D: .
V: TRBV4-2
size: .
CDR3: CASSQDLGSTEAFF
DNA: TGTGCCAGCAGCCAAGATTTAGGGAGCACTGAAGCTTTCTTT

J: TRBJ2-7
D: TRBD1
V: TRBV9
size: .
CDR3: CASSVVGTGDEQYF
DNA: TGTGCCAGCAGCGTAGTTGGGACAGGGGACGAGCAGTACTTC

J: TRBJ2-4
D: .
V: TRBV7-9
size: few
CDR3: CASSLDQNIQYF
DNA: TGTGCCAGCAGCTTGGACCAGAACATTCAGTACTTC

J: TRBJ2-1
D: TRBD2
V: TRBV4-3
size: .
CDR3: CASSRGLIAYNEQFF
DNA: TGCGCCAGCAGCCGGGGACTAATAGCCTACAATGAGCAGTTCTTC

J: TRBJ2-1
D: .
V: TRBV11-2
size: once
CDR3: CASSLPRTTFMFF
DNA: TGTGCCAGCAGCTTACCCAGGACTACGTTCATGTTCTTC

J: TRBJ2-3
D: .
V: TRBV10-3
size: .
CDR3: CAISADGRGADTQYF
DNA: TGTGCCATCAGTGCTGATGGGCGTGGGGCAGATACGCAGTATTTT

J: TRBJ2-3
D: TRBD2
V: TRBV9
size: .
CDR3: CASSVDGRGGLDTQYF
DNA: TGTGCCAGCAGCGTAGACGGGCGGGGGGGCCTGGATACGCAGTATTTT

J: TRBJ1-1
D: .
V: TRBV6-5
size: .
CDR3: CASSYSGEGTEAFF
DNA: TGTGCCAGCAGTTACTCAGGGGAGGGGACTGAAGCTTTCTTT

J: TRBJ1-2
D: .
V: TRBV27
size: .
CDR3: CASSLGPRTDGYTF
DNA: TGTGCCAGCAGTTTAGGCCCCCGGACGGATGGCTACACCTTC

J: TRBJ2-7
D: .
V: TRBV5-6
size: .
CDR3: CASSLARSYEQYF
DNA: TGTGCCAGCAGCTTGGCACGCTCCTACGAGCAGTACTTC

J: TRBJ2-7
D: .
V: TRBV7-9
size: .
CDR3: CASRTGSAYEQYF
DNA: TGTGCCAGCAGGACAGGATCGGCCTACGAGCAGTACTTC

J: TRBJ1-4
D: .
V: TRBV7-9
size: .
CDR3: CASSFRDEKLFF
DNA: TGTGCCAGCAGCTTCCGGGATGAAAAACTGTTTTTT

J: TRBJ1-5
D: .
V: TRBV5-1
size: few
CDR3: CASSTTGPNQPQHF
DNA: TGCGCCAGCAGCACCACAGGACCCAATCAGCCCCAGCATTTT

J: TRBJ1-1
D: .
V: TRBV7-9
size: .
CDR3: CASSPGTDTEAFF
DNA: TGTGCCAGCAGCCCTGGGACGGACACTGAAGCTTTCTTT

J: TRBJ1-2
D: .
V: TRBV7-9
size: .
CDR3: CASSLASSYGYTF
DNA: TGTGCCAGCAGCTTAGCCAGTTCCTATGGCTACACCTTC

J: TRBJ2-2
D: TRBD2
V: TRBV7-9
size: many
CDR3: CASSSLAGELNTGELFF
DNA: TGTGCCAGCAGCTCTCTAGCGGGGGAACTCAACACCGGGGAGCTGTTTTTT

J: TRBJ2-7
D: .
V: TRBV19
size: .
CDR3: CASSIPGESYEQYF
DNA: TGTGCCAGTAGTATACCAGGGGAGTCCTACGAGCAGTACTTC

J: TRBJ2-3
D: TRBD2
V: TRBV15
size: .
CDR3: CATSRPQTSAKTTDTQYF
DNA: TGTGCCACCAGCAGACCGCAGACTAGCGCTAAGACCACAGATACGCAGTATTTT

J: TRBJ2-1
D: .
V: TRBV6-5
size: .
CDR3: CASSYGNEQFF
DNA: TGTGCCAGCAGTTACGGCAATGAGCAGTTCTTC

J: TRBJ1-5
D: .
V: TRBV7-9
size: .
CDR3: CASSADPQPQHF
DNA: TGTGCCAGCAGCGCCGACCCCCAGCCCCAGCATTTT

J: TRBJ2-5
D: .
V: TRBV6-5
size: .
CDR3: CASSYSSRPPQETQYF
DNA: TGTGCCAGCAGTTACTCGAGTAGGCCCCCTCAAGAGACCCAGTACTTC

J: TRBJ1-2
D: .
V: TRBV6-4
size: .
CDR3: CASSDTGNYGYTF
DNA: TGTGCCAGCAGTGATACGGGGAACTATGGCTACACCTTC

J: TRBJ2-7
D: .
V: TRBV6-1
size: few
CDR3: CASSEGLSYEQYF
DNA: TGTGCCAGCAGTGAAGGGCTTTCCTACGAGCAGTACTTC

J: TRBJ2-2
D: .
V: TRBV27
size: .
CDR3: CASSLQVLSGELFF
DNA: TGTGCCAGCAGTCTCCAGGTGCTGTCCGGGGAGCTGTTTTTT

J: TRBJ2-1
D: .
V: TRBV30
size: .
CDR3: CAWSLYSNEQFF
DNA: TGTGCCTGGAGTCTATACTCCAATGAGCAGTTCTTC

J: TRBJ1-1
D: .
V: TRBV5-1
size: .
CDR3: CASSLAEVTEAFF
DNA: TGCGCCAGCAGCTTGGCCGAGGTGACTGAAGCTTTCTTT

J: TRBJ2-6
D: .
V: TRBV7-8
size: .
CDR3: CASSFPRGDSGANVLTF
DNA: TGTGCCAGCAGCTTCCCCCGGGGAGACTCTGGGGCCAACGTCCTGACTTTC

J: TRBJ1-5
D: .
V: TRBV5-6
size: once
CDR3: CASSPGDGNQPQHF
DNA: TGTGCCAGCAGCCCCGGCGACGGGAATCAGCCCCAGCATTTT

J: TRBJ2-7
D: .
V: TRBV30
size: .
CDR3: CAWSVQGYEQYF
DNA: TGTGCCTGGAGTGTACAGGGCTACGAGCAGTACTTC

J: TRBJ2-5
D: .
V: TRBV7-9
size: .
CDR3: CASSPPVAQETQYF
DNA: TGTGCCAGCAGCCCTCCCGTGGCACAAGAGACCCAGTACTTC

J: TRBJ1-2
D: TRBD1
V: TRBV9
size: .
CDR3: CASSGTGGYGYTF
DNA: TGTGCCAGCAGTGGGACAGGGGGCTATGGCTACACCTTC

J: TRBJ1-2
D: .
V: TRBV6-5
size: .
CDR3: CATKDGDYYGYTF
DNA: TGTGCCACCAAAGACGGGGATTACTATGGCTACACCTTC

J: TRBJ2-2
D: .
V: TRBV30
size: .
CDR3: CAWSPGTGELFF
DNA: TGTGCCTGGAGTCCCGGCACCGGGGAGCTGTTTTTT

J: TRBJ2-2
D: TRBD2
V: TRBV7-3
size: .
CDR3: CASSKIRGRTGELFF
DNA: TGTGCCAGCAGCAAAATTCGCGGGAGAACCGGGGAGCTGTTTTTT

J: TRBJ2-7
D: TRBD1
V: TRBV11-2
size: .
CDR3: CASSRDRGYEQYF
DNA: TGTGCCAGCAGCCGGGACAGGGGCTACGAGCAGTACTTC

J: TRBJ1-1
D: TRBD1
V: TRBV29-1
size: .
CDR3: CSARTGDLNTEAFF
DNA: TGCAGCGCCCGGACAGGGGATCTGAACACTGAAGCTTTCTTT

J: TRBJ2-5
D: TRBD1
V: TRBV29-1
size: .
CDR3: CSVESTGGEETQYF
DNA: TGCAGCGTTGAATCAACAGGGGGCGAAGAGACCCAGTACTTC

J: TRBJ1-1
D: .
V: TRBV7-9
size: once
CDR3: CASSLGGPEAFF
DNA: TGTGCCAGCAGCTTAGGGGGGCCTGAAGCTTTCTTT

J: TRBJ2-7
D: .
V: TRBV27
size: .
CDR3: CASSPRRPYEQYF
DNA: TGTGCCAGCAGTCCCCGGAGGCCCTACGAGCAGTACTTC

J: TRBJ2-1
D: TRBD2
V: TRBV2
size: .
CDR3: CASSEETSGTAEQFF
DNA: TGTGCCAGCAGCGAAGAGACTAGCGGAACAGCGGAGCAGTTCTTC

J: TRBJ2-5
D: .
V: TRBV7-3
size: few
CDR3: CASSLLGQGGKETQYF
DNA: TGTGCCAGCAGCTTACTTGGACAGGGAGGGAAGGAGACCCAGTACTTC

J: TRBJ2-1
D: TRBD2
V: TRBV5-6
size: .
CDR3: CASSLLAGGRNEQFF
DNA: TGTGCCAGCAGCTTACTAGCGGGGGGGCGAAATGAGCAGTTCTTC

J: TRBJ2-7
D: .
V: TRBV5-6
size: .
CDR3: CASSYAGKPYEQYF
DNA: TGTGCCAGCAGCTATGCGGGAAAGCCCTACGAGCAGTACTTC

J: TRBJ1-5
D: .
V: TRBV7-2
size: .
CDR3: CASSLSGYSNQPQHF
DNA: TGTGCCAGCAGCTTATCAGGTTATAGCAATCAGCCCCAGCATTTT

J: TRBJ2-7
D: .
V: TRBV29-1
size: .
CDR3: CSAETGDSYEQYF
DNA: TGCAGCGCCGAAACGGGGGACTCCTACGAGCAGTACTTC

J: TRBJ1-5
D: TRBD1
V: TRBV27
size: .
CDR3: CASSLSIQGANQPQHF
DNA: TGTGCCAGCAGTTTATCGATACAGGGGGCAAATCAGCCCCAGCATTTT

J: TRBJ1-1
D: .
V: TRBV2
size: .
CDR3: CASSQLQGTNTEAFF
DNA: TGTGCCAGCAGTCAACTACAGGGAACGAACACTGAAGCTTTCTTT